This is a list of T cell receptor beta chains from one sample in a study of T-cell memory formation after mild COVID-19. TCRdb re-called the 5' RACE reads with MiXCR, one entry per CDR3 protein. The table records 500,000 to 550,000 distinct CDR3 sequences, roughly 20% of them present only once. Sequenced material: PBMCs or a T cell subset sorted from them (not recorded which). Receptor source: an adult woman who had mild COVID-19 (a few samples of this study predate the infection). Cell type and time point are not known. CDR3s include the opening cysteine and the closing phenylalanine or tryptophan. A D gene is named only where the DNA matches it firmly. Clone size is stated in some rows and not others, as once, few, many or a class when expanded.

j_gene: TRBJ1-5
abundance: -
d_gene: -
v_gene: TRBV6-5
len: 13
CDR3nt: TGTGCCAGCAGTGAGCGGGTCAATCAGCCCCAGCATTTT
CDR3aa: CASSERVNQPQHF

j_gene: TRBJ2-7
abundance: -
d_gene: TRBD2
v_gene: TRBV20-1
len: 14
CDR3nt: TGCAGTGCTAGCGGGACTAGCGTCACCTACGAGCAGTACTTC
CDR3aa: CSASGTSVTYEQYF

j_gene: TRBJ2-5
abundance: -
d_gene: TRBD1
v_gene: TRBV7-3
len: 13
CDR3nt: TGTGCCAGCAGCCTAGTGACAGGGGGCCCCCAGTACTTC
CDR3aa: CASSLVTGGPQYF

j_gene: TRBJ2-3
abundance: -
d_gene: -
v_gene: TRBV19
len: 14
CDR3nt: TGTGCCAGTAGTATCCGAGCGGGCACAGATACGCAGTATTTT
CDR3aa: CASSIRAGTDTQYF

j_gene: TRBJ2-3
abundance: few
d_gene: -
v_gene: TRBV4-1
len: 15
CDR3nt: TGCGCCAGCAGCCCTGGGGTAGGCCTGGGGTATACGCAGTATTTT
CDR3aa: CASSPGVGLGYTQYF

j_gene: TRBJ1-5
abundance: few
d_gene: -
v_gene: TRBV25-1
len: 14
CDR3nt: TGTGCCAGCAGTGATCTGGGAATGGATCAGCCCCAGCATTTT
CDR3aa: CASSDLGMDQPQHF

j_gene: TRBJ2-7
abundance: few
d_gene: TRBD2
v_gene: TRBV7-2
len: 13
CDR3nt: TGTGCCAGCAGCTCCGGACTAGTCTACGAGCAGTACTTC
CDR3aa: CASSSGLVYEQYF

j_gene: TRBJ2-7
abundance: -
d_gene: -
v_gene: TRBV6-5
len: 14
CDR3nt: TGTGCCAGCACCCCCAGGAGGGGCTCCTACGAGCAGTACTTC
CDR3aa: CASTPRRGSYEQYF

j_gene: TRBJ2-6
abundance: few
d_gene: -
v_gene: TRBV6-5
len: 20
CDR3nt: TGTGCCAGCAGTTACTCGATGTCTTGGCGGGCTAGCTCTGGGGCCAACGTCCTGACTTTC
CDR3aa: CASSYSMSWRASSGANVLTF

j_gene: TRBJ2-2
abundance: few
d_gene: TRBD2
v_gene: TRBV5-1
len: 18
CDR3nt: TGCGCCAGCAGCCCCGCTAGCGGGAGGTTCGGCGACACCGGGGAGCTGTTTTTT
CDR3aa: CASSPASGRFGDTGELFF

j_gene: TRBJ2-7
abundance: -
d_gene: -
v_gene: TRBV30
len: 14
CDR3nt: TGTGCCTGGAGTGTACACCTGGACAACTACGAGCAGTACTTC
CDR3aa: CAWSVHLDNYEQYF

j_gene: TRBJ1-1
abundance: few
d_gene: -
v_gene: TRBV5-6
len: 15
CDR3nt: TGTGCCAGCAGCTTGATGAGACGTCGGAACACTGAAGCTTTCTTT
CDR3aa: CASSLMRRRNTEAFF

j_gene: TRBJ2-5
abundance: few
d_gene: TRBD1
v_gene: TRBV19
len: 15
CDR3nt: TGTGCCAGTAGTACCCCGACAGGGGGTCGGGAGACCCAGTACTTC
CDR3aa: CASSTPTGGRETQYF

j_gene: TRBJ2-3
abundance: once
d_gene: TRBD2
v_gene: TRBV25-1
len: 15
CDR3nt: TGTGCCAGCAATGGAGCGGGAGCTCGCACAGATACGCAGTATTTT
CDR3aa: CASNGAGARTDTQYF

j_gene: TRBJ2-3
abundance: few
d_gene: -
v_gene: TRBV2
len: 11
CDR3nt: TGTGCCAGCATTCGGACAGATACGCAGTATTTT
CDR3aa: CASIRTDTQYF

j_gene: TRBJ2-1
abundance: -
d_gene: TRBD2
v_gene: TRBV27
len: 13
CDR3nt: TGTGCCAGCAGTTCGGGGACTAGCGGGGCGCAGTTCTTC
CDR3aa: CASSSGTSGAQFF

j_gene: TRBJ2-1
abundance: -
d_gene: -
v_gene: TRBV7-3
len: 14
CDR3nt: TGTGCCAGCAGCTTAAAAGGCGTAAGGAATGAGCAGTTCTTC
CDR3aa: CASSLKGVRNEQFF

j_gene: TRBJ2-3
abundance: few
d_gene: TRBD2
v_gene: TRBV29-1
len: 15
CDR3nt: TGCAGCGTTGTGAGACTAGCGGGGAGCACAGATACGCAGTATTTT
CDR3aa: CSVVRLAGSTDTQYF

j_gene: TRBJ2-7
abundance: -
d_gene: -
v_gene: TRBV7-6
len: 16
CDR3nt: TGTGCCAGCAGCTCAACCTCGAACAGGGCGCCCTACGAGCAGTACTTC
CDR3aa: CASSSTSNRAPYEQYF

j_gene: TRBJ2-3
abundance: -
d_gene: TRBD2
v_gene: TRBV20-1
len: 13
CDR3nt: TGCAGTACCAGCGGGGTTGGCACAGATACGCAGTATTTT
CDR3aa: CSTSGVGTDTQYF

j_gene: TRBJ2-5
abundance: -
d_gene: -
v_gene: TRBV15
len: 15
CDR3nt: TGTGCCACCAGCCGGACCAGGGGAGGACGAGAGACCCAGTACTTC
CDR3aa: CATSRTRGGRETQYF

j_gene: TRBJ2-2
abundance: -
d_gene: -
v_gene: TRBV5-4
len: 15
CDR3nt: TGTGCCAGCAGCTTTTTGGCAGGGTCTACCGGGGAGCTGTTTTTT
CDR3aa: CASSFLAGSTGELFF

j_gene: TRBJ2-1
abundance: many
d_gene: TRBD2
v_gene: TRBV5-6
len: 16
CDR3nt: TGTGCCAGCAGCTTATTTGGGTACGGGAGGGCCGGTGAGCAGTTCTTC
CDR3aa: CASSLFGYGRAGEQFF

j_gene: TRBJ2-1
abundance: many
d_gene: -
v_gene: TRBV6-4
len: 11
CDR3nt: TGTGCCAGCAGTGAGGGAAATGAGCAGTTCTTC
CDR3aa: CASSEGNEQFF

j_gene: TRBJ2-1
abundance: -
d_gene: -
v_gene: TRBV7-9
len: 16
CDR3nt: TGTGCCAGCAGCTGGAGGGACAGTTCGTGGAAGAATGAGCAGTTCTTC
CDR3aa: CASSWRDSSWKNEQFF

j_gene: TRBJ2-7
abundance: once
d_gene: TRBD1
v_gene: TRBV29-1
len: 15
CDR3nt: TGCAGCGTGGATTCGGACAGGGGTTTTGCGGGGGAGCAGTACTTC
CDR3aa: CSVDSDRGFAGEQYF

j_gene: TRBJ1-2
abundance: many
d_gene: -
v_gene: TRBV24-1
len: 14
CDR3nt: TGTGCCACCAGTGATTACCAACAAGGCTATGGCTACACCTTC
CDR3aa: CATSDYQQGYGYTF

j_gene: TRBJ2-1
abundance: -
d_gene: -
v_gene: TRBV3-1
len: 15
CDR3nt: TGTGCCAGCAGCCGAGGGTACACCACCTACAATGAGCAGTTCTTC
CDR3aa: CASSRGYTTYNEQFF

j_gene: TRBJ2-7
abundance: -
d_gene: -
v_gene: TRBV12-3/TRBV12-4
len: 15
CDR3nt: TGTGCCAGCAGTTTAGGGACACAAAGCTCCTACGAGCAGTACTTC
CDR3aa: CASSLGTQSSYEQYF

j_gene: TRBJ2-1
abundance: -
d_gene: -
v_gene: TRBV19
len: 13
CDR3nt: TGTGCCAGTAGTATCCCCGGGGTAGCGGAGCAGTTCTTC
CDR3aa: CASSIPGVAEQFF

j_gene: TRBJ2-3
abundance: -
d_gene: TRBD2
v_gene: TRBV7-9
len: 16
CDR3nt: TGTGCCAGCAGCTTCCCTTCTAGCGGCGGCACAGATACGCAGTATTTT
CDR3aa: CASSFPSSGGTDTQYF

j_gene: TRBJ2-7
abundance: few
d_gene: -
v_gene: TRBV18
len: 14
CDR3nt: TGTGCCAGCTCACCCCCTAGAATGTACTACGAGCAGTACTTC
CDR3aa: CASSPPRMYYEQYF

j_gene: TRBJ2-7
abundance: -
d_gene: -
v_gene: TRBV24-1
len: 13
CDR3nt: TGTGCCACCGGTTCTGGCAGTTCCTACGAGCAGTACTTC
CDR3aa: CATGSGSSYEQYF

j_gene: TRBJ2-5
abundance: -
d_gene: TRBD2
v_gene: TRBV7-9
len: 13
CDR3nt: TGTGCCAGCAGCTCCCTAGCGGAAGAGACCCAGTACTTC
CDR3aa: CASSSLAEETQYF

j_gene: TRBJ1-1
abundance: -
d_gene: -
v_gene: TRBV24-1
len: 13
CDR3nt: TGTGCCACCAAGGCAGGGACAAACGCTGAAGCTTTCTTT
CDR3aa: CATKAGTNAEAFF

j_gene: TRBJ2-3
abundance: few
d_gene: TRBD1
v_gene: TRBV24-1
len: 14
CDR3nt: TGTGCCACCAGGATGACAGGGAGTACAGATACGCAGTATTTT
CDR3aa: CATRMTGSTDTQYF

j_gene: TRBJ1-3
abundance: -
d_gene: -
v_gene: TRBV4-1
len: 16
CDR3nt: TGCGCCAGCAGCCAAGAACACCTTGGCTCTGGAAACACCATATATTTT
CDR3aa: CASSQEHLGSGNTIYF

j_gene: TRBJ1-4
abundance: few
d_gene: -
v_gene: TRBV12-3/TRBV12-4
len: 14
CDR3nt: TGTGCCAGCAGTTTAGGAGGAGGAAATGAAAAACTGTTTTTT
CDR3aa: CASSLGGGNEKLFF

j_gene: TRBJ2-7
abundance: -
d_gene: -
v_gene: TRBV12-3/TRBV12-4
len: 13
CDR3nt: TGTGCCAGCAGGTACAGGGAGGGATACGAGCAGTACTTC
CDR3aa: CASRYREGYEQYF

j_gene: TRBJ1-5
abundance: few
d_gene: -
v_gene: TRBV9
len: 17
CDR3nt: TGTGCCAGCAGCGCCGGGACGGATTTGGGTAGCAATCAGCCCCAGCATTTT
CDR3aa: CASSAGTDLGSNQPQHF

j_gene: TRBJ2-6
abundance: -
d_gene: -
v_gene: TRBV20-1
len: 15
CDR3nt: TGCAGTGCTCAACTAGGGCGCGCTGGGGCCAACGTCCTGACTTTC
CDR3aa: CSAQLGRAGANVLTF

j_gene: TRBJ2-7
abundance: -
d_gene: -
v_gene: TRBV6-1
len: 14
CDR3nt: TGTGCCAGCATAATGGTTGAGGGACCCTACGAGCAGTACTTC
CDR3aa: CASIMVEGPYEQYF

j_gene: TRBJ2-1
abundance: once
d_gene: -
v_gene: TRBV6-2/TRBV6-3
len: 13
CDR3nt: TGTGCCACCCGGGACGGCACCTACAATGAGCAGTTCTTC
CDR3aa: CATRDGTYNEQFF

j_gene: TRBJ1-1
abundance: -
d_gene: TRBD1
v_gene: TRBV9
len: 16
CDR3nt: TGTGCCAGCAGCGTAGAACAGGGGCCGACCTACACTGAAGCTTTCTTT
CDR3aa: CASSVEQGPTYTEAFF

j_gene: TRBJ1-5
abundance: -
d_gene: -
v_gene: TRBV30
len: 16
CDR3nt: TGTGCCTGGAGTGCTGGGAATCCGTATAGCAATCAGCCCCAGCATTTT
CDR3aa: CAWSAGNPYSNQPQHF

j_gene: TRBJ2-1
abundance: few
d_gene: -
v_gene: TRBV19
len: 13
CDR3nt: TGTGCCAGTAGTATAGGGACGGTCACTGAGCAGTTCTTC
CDR3aa: CASSIGTVTEQFF

j_gene: TRBJ2-5
abundance: few
d_gene: TRBD1
v_gene: TRBV2
len: 13
CDR3nt: TGTGCCAGCAGTGGCACAGGGGGAGAGACCCAGTACTTC
CDR3aa: CASSGTGGETQYF

j_gene: TRBJ1-5
abundance: -
d_gene: -
v_gene: TRBV6-2/TRBV6-3
len: 15
CDR3nt: TGTGCCAGCAGTTACGTCAGGGGCGGGGATCAGCCCCAGCATTTT
CDR3aa: CASSYVRGGDQPQHF

j_gene: TRBJ2-1
abundance: -
d_gene: -
v_gene: TRBV2
len: 14
CDR3nt: TGTGCCAGCCCAACGCAGTGGGGAGCACGTGAGCAGTTCTTC
CDR3aa: CASPTQWGAREQFF

j_gene: TRBJ1-1
abundance: -
d_gene: TRBD1
v_gene: TRBV27
len: 13
CDR3nt: TGTGCCAGCACCTTCAGGACAGGGGGAGAAGCTTTCTTT
CDR3aa: CASTFRTGGEAFF

j_gene: TRBJ2-2
abundance: once
d_gene: -
v_gene: TRBV6-5
len: 16
CDR3nt: TGTGCCAGCAGTTACTCGTGGGGGGCGAACACCGGGGAGCTGTTTTTT
CDR3aa: CASSYSWGANTGELFF

j_gene: TRBJ2-1
abundance: many
d_gene: TRBD2
v_gene: TRBV7-7
len: 15
CDR3nt: TGTGCTAGCAGCTCAACTAGCGGGAGGTGGAATGAGCAGTTCTTC
CDR3aa: CASSSTSGRWNEQFF

j_gene: TRBJ2-7
abundance: -
d_gene: TRBD2
v_gene: TRBV12-3/TRBV12-4
len: 15
CDR3nt: TGTGCCAGCACCCCGTCGGGCGGGGGAGTCTACGAGCAGTACTTC
CDR3aa: CASTPSGGGVYEQYF

j_gene: TRBJ2-7
abundance: few
d_gene: TRBD1
v_gene: TRBV5-6
len: 13
CDR3nt: TGTGCCAGCAGCATGGGACAGTCTTACGAGCAGTACTTC
CDR3aa: CASSMGQSYEQYF

j_gene: TRBJ2-1
abundance: few
d_gene: -
v_gene: TRBV7-2
len: 12
CDR3nt: TGTGCCAGCAGCCGGCCGCGGGCTGAGCAGTTCTTC
CDR3aa: CASSRPRAEQFF

j_gene: TRBJ1-2
abundance: once
d_gene: -
v_gene: TRBV2
len: 13
CDR3nt: TGTGCCAGCAGTGAACTGGGACCCTATGGCTACACCTTC
CDR3aa: CASSELGPYGYTF

j_gene: TRBJ2-7
abundance: -
d_gene: TRBD1
v_gene: TRBV30
len: 18
CDR3nt: TGTGCCTGGAGTATTTTTGGGACAGGGGGCTTCAGGCGGGACGAGCAGTACTTC
CDR3aa: CAWSIFGTGGFRRDEQYF

j_gene: TRBJ2-1
abundance: -
d_gene: -
v_gene: TRBV5-4
len: 13
CDR3nt: TGTGCCAGCAGCCCAAAGACCCTCGATGAGCAGTTCTTC
CDR3aa: CASSPKTLDEQFF

j_gene: TRBJ2-1
abundance: few
d_gene: TRBD2
v_gene: TRBV27
len: 15
CDR3nt: TGTGCCAGCAGTTTGACTAGCGGGGGGCGCAATGAGCAGTTCTTC
CDR3aa: CASSLTSGGRNEQFF

j_gene: TRBJ1-2
abundance: many
d_gene: TRBD1
v_gene: TRBV12-3/TRBV12-4
len: 12
CDR3nt: TGTGCCAGCAGCCTGACAGGGTATGGCTACACCTTC
CDR3aa: CASSLTGYGYTF